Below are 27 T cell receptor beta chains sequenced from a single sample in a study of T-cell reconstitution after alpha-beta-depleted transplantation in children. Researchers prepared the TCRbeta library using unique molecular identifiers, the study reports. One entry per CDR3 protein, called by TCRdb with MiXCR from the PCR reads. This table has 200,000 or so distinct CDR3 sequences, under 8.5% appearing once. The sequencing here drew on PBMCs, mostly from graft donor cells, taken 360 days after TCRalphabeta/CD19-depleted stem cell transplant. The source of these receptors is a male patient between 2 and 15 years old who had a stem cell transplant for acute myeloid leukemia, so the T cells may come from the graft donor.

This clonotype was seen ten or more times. CDR3 protein: CAISVGGQETQYF. The DNA for the CDR3 is TGTGCCATCAGTGTTGGTGGACAAGAGACCCAGTACTTC. The chain joins TRBV10-3 to TRBJ2-5; no definite D call. Looked up from germline, CDR1 is ENHRY and CDR2 is SYGVKD. The V gene lost 4 bases and the J gene lost 2 bases, with 8 bases spanning the gap. This CDR3 comprises 13 residues.

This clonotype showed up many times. DNA of the CDR3: TGTGCCGTAAACACACTCAACACCGGGGAGCTGTTTTTT. Translated, it gives CAVNTLNTGELFF. This chain uses TRBV12-3 or TRBV12-4 with TRBJ2-2; D remains ambiguous. The CDR3 extends over 13 amino acids. Trimming took 11 bases from V and 2 from J, leaving 12 bases between them.

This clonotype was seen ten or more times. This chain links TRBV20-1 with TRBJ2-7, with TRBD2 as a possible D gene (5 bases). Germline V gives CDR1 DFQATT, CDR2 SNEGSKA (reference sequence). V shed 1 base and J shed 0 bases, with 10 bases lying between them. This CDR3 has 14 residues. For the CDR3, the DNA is TGCAGTGCTAGAGGAACGGGGAGCTCCTACGAGCAGTACTTC. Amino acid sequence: CSARGTGSSYEQYF.

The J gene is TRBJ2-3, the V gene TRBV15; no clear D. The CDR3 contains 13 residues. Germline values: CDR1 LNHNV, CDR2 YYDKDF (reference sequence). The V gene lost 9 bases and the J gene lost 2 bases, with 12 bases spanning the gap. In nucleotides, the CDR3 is TGTGCCACTAAGGACGGTTACACAGATACGCAGTATTTT. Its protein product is CATKDGYTDTQYF.

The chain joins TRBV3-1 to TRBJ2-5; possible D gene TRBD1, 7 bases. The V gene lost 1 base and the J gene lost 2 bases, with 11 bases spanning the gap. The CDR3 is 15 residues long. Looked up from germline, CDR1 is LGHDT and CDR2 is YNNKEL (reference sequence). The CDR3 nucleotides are TGTGCCAGCAGCCAAGGGGCAGGGGGGCAAGAGACCCAGTACTTC. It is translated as CASSQGAGGQETQYF.

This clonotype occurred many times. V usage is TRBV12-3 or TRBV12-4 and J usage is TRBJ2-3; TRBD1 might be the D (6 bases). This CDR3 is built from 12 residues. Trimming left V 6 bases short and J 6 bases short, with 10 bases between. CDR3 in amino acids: CASRPGEDTQYF. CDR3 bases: TGTGCCAGCAGGCCAGGGGAGGATACGCAGTATTTT.

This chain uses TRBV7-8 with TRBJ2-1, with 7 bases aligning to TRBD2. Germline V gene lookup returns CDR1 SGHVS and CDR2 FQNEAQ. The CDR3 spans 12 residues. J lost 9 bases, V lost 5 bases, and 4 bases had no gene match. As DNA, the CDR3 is TGTGCCAGCAGCACCATAGCGGGTGAGCAGTTCTTC. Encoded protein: CASSTIAGEQFF.

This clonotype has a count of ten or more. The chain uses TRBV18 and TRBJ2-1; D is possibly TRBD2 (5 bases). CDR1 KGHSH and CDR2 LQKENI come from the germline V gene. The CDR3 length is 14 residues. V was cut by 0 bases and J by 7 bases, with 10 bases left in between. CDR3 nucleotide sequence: TGTGCCAGCTCACCACCGACCCGGGGTAATGAGCAGTTCTTC. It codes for CASSPPTRGNEQFF.

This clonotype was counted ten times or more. The CDR3: CATISSATGWETQYF. CDR3 nucleotides: TGTGCCACCATATCTTCCGCCACAGGGTGGGAGACCCAGTACTTC. This chain links TRBV24-1 with TRBJ2-5; TRBD1 might be the D (6 bases). The CDR3 has 15 amino acids. Germline CDR1 and CDR2: KGHDR and SFDVKD. V dropped 8 bases and J dropped 5 bases, with 20 bases sitting between them.

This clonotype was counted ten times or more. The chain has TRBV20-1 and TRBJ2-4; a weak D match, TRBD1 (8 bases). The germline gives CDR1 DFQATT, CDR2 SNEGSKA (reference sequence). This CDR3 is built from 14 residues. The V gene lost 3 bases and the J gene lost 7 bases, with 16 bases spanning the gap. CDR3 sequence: CSASSDRGGNIQYF. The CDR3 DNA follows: TGCAGTGCTAGCTCCGACAGGGGAGGGAACATTCAGTACTTC.

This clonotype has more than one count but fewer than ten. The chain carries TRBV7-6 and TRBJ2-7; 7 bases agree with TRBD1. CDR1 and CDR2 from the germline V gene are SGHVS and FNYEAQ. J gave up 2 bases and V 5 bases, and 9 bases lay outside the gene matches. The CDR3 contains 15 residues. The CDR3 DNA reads TGTGCCAGCAGCCCCTTGGGACAGCAACCCTACGAGCAGTACTTC. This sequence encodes CASSPLGQQPYEQYF.

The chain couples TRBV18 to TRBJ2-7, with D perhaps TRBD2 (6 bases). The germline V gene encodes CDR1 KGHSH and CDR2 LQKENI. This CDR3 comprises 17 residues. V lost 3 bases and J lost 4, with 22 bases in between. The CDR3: CASSPSAGFNGGYEQYV. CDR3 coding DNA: TGTGCCAGCTCACCGAGCGCCGGATTCAACGGGGGTTACGAGCAGTACGTC.

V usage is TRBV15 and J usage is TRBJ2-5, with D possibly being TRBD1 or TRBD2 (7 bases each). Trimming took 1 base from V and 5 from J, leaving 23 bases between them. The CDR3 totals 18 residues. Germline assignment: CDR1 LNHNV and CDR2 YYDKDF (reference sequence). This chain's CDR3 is CATSRGPGGGVSLETQYF. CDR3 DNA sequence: TGTGCCACCAGCAGAGGCCCAGGGGGGGGGGTGAGTCTGGAGACCCAGTACTTC. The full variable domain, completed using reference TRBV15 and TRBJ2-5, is DAMVIQNPRYQVTQFGKPVTLSCSQTLNHNVMYWYQQKSSQAPKLLFHYYDKDFNNEADTPDNFQSRRPNTSFCFLDIRSPGLGDTAMYLCATSRGPGGGVSLETQYFGPGTRLLVL.

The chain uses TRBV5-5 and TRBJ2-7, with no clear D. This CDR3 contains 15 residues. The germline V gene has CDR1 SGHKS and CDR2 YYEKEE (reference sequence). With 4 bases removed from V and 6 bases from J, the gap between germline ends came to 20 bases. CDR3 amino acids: CASSLQWVAPGEQYV. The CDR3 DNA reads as TGTGCCAGCAGCCTTCAATGGGTGGCCCCAGGCGAGCAGTACGTC.

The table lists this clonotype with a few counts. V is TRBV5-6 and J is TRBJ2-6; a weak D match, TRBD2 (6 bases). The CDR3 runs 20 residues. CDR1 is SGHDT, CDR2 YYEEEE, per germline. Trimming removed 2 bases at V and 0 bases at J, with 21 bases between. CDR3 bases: TGTGCCAGCAGCTTCTTGGGGGGATGGGTCGGGGCCTCTGGGGCCAACGTCCTGACTTTC. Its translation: CASSFLGGWVGASGANVLTF.

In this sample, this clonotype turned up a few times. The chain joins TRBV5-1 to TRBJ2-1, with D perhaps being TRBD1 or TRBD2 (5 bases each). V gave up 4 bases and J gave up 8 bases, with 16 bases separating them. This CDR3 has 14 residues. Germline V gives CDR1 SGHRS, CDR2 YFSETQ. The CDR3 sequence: CASSPERGRHEQFF. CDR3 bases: TGCGCCAGCAGCCCGGAGAGGGGAAGGCATGAGCAGTTCTTC. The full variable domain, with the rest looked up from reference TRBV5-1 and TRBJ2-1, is KAGVTQTPRYLIKTRGQQVTLSCSPISGHRSVSWYQQTPGQGLQFLFEYFSETQRNKGNFPGRFSGRQFSNSRSEMNVSTLELGDSALYLCASSPERGRHEQFFGPGTRLTVL.

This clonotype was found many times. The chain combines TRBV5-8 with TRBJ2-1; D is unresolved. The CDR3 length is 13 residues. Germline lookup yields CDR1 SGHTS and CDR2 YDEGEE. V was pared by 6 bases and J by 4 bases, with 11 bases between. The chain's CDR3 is CASILTAYNEQFF. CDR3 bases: TGTGCCAGCATTCTTACAGCGTACAATGAGCAGTTCTTC.

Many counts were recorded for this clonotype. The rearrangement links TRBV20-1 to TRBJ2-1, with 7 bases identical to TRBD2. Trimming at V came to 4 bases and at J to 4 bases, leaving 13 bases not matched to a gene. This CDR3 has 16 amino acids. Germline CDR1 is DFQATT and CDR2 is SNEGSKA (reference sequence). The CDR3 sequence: CSANLAELTHYNEQFF. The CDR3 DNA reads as TGCAGTGCTAACCTAGCGGAGCTTACTCATTACAATGAGCAGTTCTTC.

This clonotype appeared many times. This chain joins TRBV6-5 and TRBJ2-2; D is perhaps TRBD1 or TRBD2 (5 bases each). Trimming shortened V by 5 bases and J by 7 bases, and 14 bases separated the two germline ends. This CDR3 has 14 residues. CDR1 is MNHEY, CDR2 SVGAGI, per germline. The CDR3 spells CASSLTRGYGELFF. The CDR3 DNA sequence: TGTGCCAGCAGTCTAACACGGGGCTACGGGGAGCTGTTTTTT.

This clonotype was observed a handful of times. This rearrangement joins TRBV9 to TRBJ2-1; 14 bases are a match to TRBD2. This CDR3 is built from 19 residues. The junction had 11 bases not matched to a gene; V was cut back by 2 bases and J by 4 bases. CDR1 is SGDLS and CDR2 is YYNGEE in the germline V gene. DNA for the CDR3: TGTGCCAGCAGCGTGCCCGGCGGGACTAGCGGGAGAGGGTACAATGAGCAGTTCTTC. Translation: CASSVPGGTSGRGYNEQFF.

Here the CDR3 DNA reads TGCAGTGCTAGCCTGACTAGCGGGAGAAGGTACTTC. Translation: CSASLTSGRRYF. The chain recombines TRBV20-1 with TRBJ2-7; 12 bases fit TRBD2. Looked up from germline, CDR1 is DFQATT and CDR2 is SNEGSKA (reference sequence). The junction had 6 bases not matched to a gene; V was cut back by 3 bases and J by 12 bases. The CDR3 is 12 amino acids.

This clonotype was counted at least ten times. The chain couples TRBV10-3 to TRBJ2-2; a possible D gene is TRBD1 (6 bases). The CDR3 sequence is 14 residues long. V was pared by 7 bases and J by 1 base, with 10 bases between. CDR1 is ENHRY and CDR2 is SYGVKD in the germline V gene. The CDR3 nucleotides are TGTGCCATCAATGCCAGGGGGAACACCGGGGAGCTGTTTTTT. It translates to CAINARGNTGELFF.

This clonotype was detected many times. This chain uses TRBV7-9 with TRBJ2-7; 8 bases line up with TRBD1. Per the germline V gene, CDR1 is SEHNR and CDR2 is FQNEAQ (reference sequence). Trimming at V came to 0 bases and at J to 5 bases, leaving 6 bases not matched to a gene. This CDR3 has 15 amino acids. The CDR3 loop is CASSLARTGWDEQYF. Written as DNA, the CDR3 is TGTGCCAGCAGCTTAGCCAGGACAGGGTGGGACGAGCAGTACTTC. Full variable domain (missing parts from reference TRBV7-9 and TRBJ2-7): DTGVSQNPRHKITKRGQNVTFRCDPISEHNRLYWYRQTLGQGPEFLTYFQNEAQLEKSRLLSDRFSAERPKGSFSTLEIQRTEQGDSAMYLCASSLARTGWDEQYFGPGTRLTVT.

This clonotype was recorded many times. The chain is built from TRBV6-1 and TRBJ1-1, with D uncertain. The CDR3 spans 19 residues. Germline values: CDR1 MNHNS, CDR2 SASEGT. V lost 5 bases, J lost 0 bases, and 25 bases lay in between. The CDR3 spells CASSKRGGEGWAMNTEAFF. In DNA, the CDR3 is TGTGCCAGCAGTAAACGGGGTGGAGAGGGTTGGGCAATGAACACTGAAGCTTTCTTT.

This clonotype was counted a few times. The CDR3, as DNA: TGCAGCGTTGAACGAATAGGGTCCGACGGGGTAGCTGAAGCTTTCTTT. This encodes CSVERIGSDGVAEAFF. V is TRBV29-1 and J is TRBJ1-1; D remains ambiguous. Trimming removed 2 bases at V and 6 bases at J, with 22 bases between. This CDR3 region has 16 residues. Germline V gene lookup returns CDR1 SQVTM and CDR2 ANQGSEA.

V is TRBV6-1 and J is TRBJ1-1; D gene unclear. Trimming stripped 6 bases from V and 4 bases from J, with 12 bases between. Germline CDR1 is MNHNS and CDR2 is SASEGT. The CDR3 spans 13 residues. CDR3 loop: CASRPPRGTEAFF. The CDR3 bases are TGTGCCAGCAGACCTCCTCGGGGCACTGAAGCTTTCTTT.

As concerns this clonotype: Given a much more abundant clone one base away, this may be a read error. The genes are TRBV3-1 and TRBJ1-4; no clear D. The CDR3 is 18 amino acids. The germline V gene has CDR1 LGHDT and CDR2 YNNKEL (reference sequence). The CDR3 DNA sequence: TGTACCAGCAGTGTGAGCCAGCAGACACTTAGTAGGTCTGAAAAACTGTTTTTT. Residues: CTSSVSQQTLSRSEKLFF. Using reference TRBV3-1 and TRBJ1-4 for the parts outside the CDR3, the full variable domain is DTAVSQTPKYLVTQMGNDKSIKCEQNLGHDTMYWYKQDSKKFLKIMFSYNNKELIINETVPNRFSPKSPDKAHLNLHINSLELGDSAVYFCTSSVSQQTLSRSEKLFFGSGTQLSVL.